The 19 T cell receptor beta chains below come from one sample, sequenced in a study of blood T cell repertoires in COVID-19. Assay used: immunoSEQ multiplex PCR; TCRdb lists only in-frame clones, some missing. The repertoire holds about 150,000 clones, with about 79% as singletons. The specimen sequenced was peripheral blood. These receptors all stem from a woman in her fifties or sixties with acute or convalescent COVID-19.

V and J are TRBV12-3 or TRBV12-4 and TRBJ1-2; a possible D gene is TRBD1 (6 bases). Trimming shortened V by 3 bases and J by 7 bases, and 12 bases separated the two germline ends. The CDR3 is made up of 13 amino acids. DNA for the CDR3: TGTGCCAGCAGTTTGACACAGGGCTTTGGCTACACCTTC. It encodes CASSLTQGFGYTF.

The J gene is TRBJ2-1, the V gene TRBV7-2; 8 bases map to TRBD2. Germline assignment: CDR1 SGHTA and CDR2 FQGNSA. The CDR3 totals 17 residues. Unmatched junction bases numbered 7, after V lost 3 bases and J lost 0 bases. CDR3 sequence: CASSLGGGPPSYNEQFF. CDR3 coding DNA: TGTGCCAGCAGCTTGGGCGGGGGGCCACCCTCCTACAATGAGCAGTTCTTC. The entire variable domain, with the rest obtained from reference TRBV7-2 and TRBJ2-1, is as follows: GAGVSQSPSNKVTEKGKDVELRCDPISGHTALYWYRQSLGQGLEFLIYFQGNSAPDKSGLPSDRFSAERTGGSVSTLTIQRTQQEDSAVYLCASSLGGGPPSYNEQFFGPGTRLTVL.

This clone occurred a few times. The chain has TRBV19 and TRBJ1-3; 7 bases agree with TRBD1. Germline CDR1 reads LNHDA; CDR2 reads SQIVND (reference sequence). The CDR3 contains 13 residues. J gave up 7 bases and V 8 bases, and 8 bases lay outside the gene matches. The CDR3 region is CASQPTGRNTIYF. As DNA, the CDR3 is TGTGCCAGTCAACCGACAGGGCGGAACACCATATATTTT.

The rearrangement uses TRBV7-8 and TRBJ2-1; D might be TRBD2 (5 bases). The germline V gene encodes CDR1 SGHVS and CDR2 FQNEAQ. Trimming stripped 1 base from V and 3 bases from J, with 7 bases between. The CDR3 loop spans 14 amino acids. The CDR3, as DNA: TGTGCCAGCAGCTTAGTAACTAGCTACAATGAGCAGTTCTTC. It translates to CASSLVTSYNEQFF.

The count of this clone is one. V and J are TRBV6-5 and TRBJ2-1, with 8 bases that match TRBD1. From germline, CDR1 is MNHEY and CDR2 SVGAGI. V gave up 4 bases and J gave up 0 bases; unmatched junction bases: 2. CDR3 size: 15 residues. The CDR3 here is CASSLGQVSYNEQFF. CDR3 coding DNA: TGTGCCAGCAGTTTGGGACAGGTCTCCTACAATGAGCAGTTCTTC.

The rearrangement uses TRBV7-9 and TRBJ1-2; 8 bases agree with TRBD1. This CDR3 is 15 amino acids long. Per the germline V gene, CDR1 is SEHNR and CDR2 is FQNEAQ (reference sequence). V lost 3 bases to trimming and J lost 5 bases; unmatched junction nucleotides: 8. The DNA of the CDR3 is TGTGCCAGCAGCTTTTGGACAGGGAGTAATTATGGCTACACCTTC. Translating gives CASSFWTGSNYGYTF.

The rearrangement uses TRBV7-2 and TRBJ2-4; D possibly corresponds to TRBD2 (6 bases). The V and J ends lost 5 bases and 3 bases respectively, with 14 bases between them. CDR1 is SGHTA, CDR2 FQGNSA, per germline. CDR3 size: 15 residues. The CDR3 spells CASSPSVGSKNIQYF. The CDR3 nucleotides are TGTGCCAGCAGCCCAAGCGTCGGGAGCAAAAACATTCAGTACTTC.

V is TRBV30 and J is TRBJ1-4, with a possible D match to TRBD1 (6 bases). Per the germline V gene, CDR1 is GTSNPN and CDR2 is SVGIG (reference sequence). The V end lost 7 bases, the J end lost 8 bases, and 17 bases lay between the germline ends. There are 13 residues in the CDR3. CDR3 protein: CALLQGPGEKLFF. The CDR3 DNA reads as TGTGCCTTACTACAGGGCCCGGGGGAAAAACTGTTTTTT.

The J gene is TRBJ2-3, the V gene TRBV29-1; the match to TRBD2 covers 10 bases. The CDR3 spans 15 residues. Germline V lookup: CDR1 SQVTM, CDR2 ANQGSEA. V was clipped by 4 bases and J by 0 bases; unmatched bases: 4. Here the CDR3 DNA reads TGCAGCGTTGTACTAGCGGGGTCTAGCACAGATACGCAGTATTTT. Translated: CSVVLAGSSTDTQYF.

This chain connects TRBV5-1 to TRBJ1-1; D remains unclear. This CDR3 is 12 amino acids long. From germline, CDR1 is SGHRS and CDR2 YFSETQ. V was clipped by 0 bases and J by 7 bases, with 7 bases between them. The CDR3 loop reads CASSLVPNEAFF. The DNA of the CDR3 is TGCGCCAGCAGCTTGGTCCCAAATGAAGCTTTCTTT.

The rearrangement links TRBV19 to TRBJ1-2; no firm D call. The CDR3 has 15 amino acids. V lost 5 bases, J lost 4 bases, and 17 bases lay in between. Germline V CDR1 and CDR2: LNHDA, SQIVND (reference sequence). In DNA, the CDR3 is TGTGCCAGTAGTCCGCGGGCCCTCACGGGCTATGGCTACACCTTC. This translates into CASSPRALTGYGYTF. The complete variable domain, with remaining parts taken from reference TRBV19 and TRBJ1-2, reads DGGITQSPKYLFRKEGQNVTLSCEQNLNHDAMYWYRQDPGQGLRLIYYSQIVNDFQKGDIAEGYSVSREKKESFPLTVTSAQKNPTAFYLCASSPRALTGYGYTFGSGTRLTVV.

This clone was seen only a few times. The V and J genes are TRBV28 and TRBJ1-6; tentatively, D is TRBD1 (5 bases). Trimming cost V 3 bases and J 9 bases, with 12 bases left between them. Germline assignment: CDR1 MDHEN and CDR2 SYDVKM. CDR3 length equals 14 residues. The chain's CDR3 is CASSFLSQGSPLHF. Written as DNA, the CDR3 is TGTGCCAGCAGTTTCCTCAGTCAGGGTTCACCCCTCCACTTT.

The rearrangement links TRBV7-2 to TRBJ1-2, with TRBD1 as a possible D gene (6 bases). The CDR3 has 14 amino acids. CDR1 is SGHTA, CDR2 FQGNSA, per germline. V was clipped by 4 bases and J by 5 bases, with 14 bases between them. The CDR3 DNA reads as TGTGCCAGCAGCTCCAAATCAGGGGATTATGGCTACACCTTC. Its translation is CASSSKSGDYGYTF.

CDR3 bases: TGTGCCAGTACTCCCCAGGGACAGGGAAATCAGCCCCAGCATTTT. Its translation: CASTPQGQGNQPQHF. The chain joins TRBV19 to TRBJ1-5; 9 positions match TRBD1. Trimming cost V 7 bases and J 4 bases; bases outside gene matches: 8. The CDR3 extends over 15 amino acids. Germline-derived CDR1 and CDR2 are LNHDA and SQIVND (reference sequence).

The chain recombines TRBV4-2 with TRBJ2-3; 9 bases match TRBD2. CDR1 is LGHNA and CDR2 is YNFKEQ in the germline V gene. The CDR3 spans 23 residues. The V gene end was trimmed by 0 bases and the J gene end by 0 bases; junction bases not matched to a gene: 22. CDR3 nucleotides: TGTGCCAGCAGCCAAGACAGATCAGCGGGGGGTCTTTTTGAACAATCTAGCACAGATACGCAGTATTTT. Encoded protein: CASSQDRSAGGLFEQSSTDTQYF.

The genes are TRBV9 and TRBJ1-3; 8 bases align to TRBD1. This CDR3 is 14 amino acids long. The germline V gene has CDR1 SGDLS and CDR2 YYNGEE. Trimming removed 2 bases from V and 4 bases from J; junction bases left unmatched: 2. The CDR3 DNA sequence: TGTGCCAGCAGCGTCCAGGGGGCAGGAAACACCATATATTTT. It yields the protein CASSVQGAGNTIYF. The variable domain in full, with the rest retrieved from reference TRBV9 and TRBJ1-3, is DSGVTQTPKHLITATGQRVTLRCSPRSGDLSVYWYQQSLDQGLQFLIQYYNGEERAKGNILERFSAQQFPDLHSELNLSSLELGDSALYFCASSVQGAGNTIYFGEGSWLTVV.

The table lists this clone with a count of one. Germline and junction disagree at one end, which may indicate a read error. The DNA of the CDR3 is TGTGCCAGCAGTGAAGCTTCCTTCAATGAGCAGTTCTTC. It specifies CASSEASFNEQFF. The chain uses TRBV6-1 and TRBJ2-1; no clear D. This CDR3 has 13 amino acids. From germline, CDR1 is MNHNS and CDR2 SASEGT.

The V and J genes are TRBV9 and TRBJ2-1; 9 bases agree with TRBD1. This CDR3 contains 15 residues. CDR1 and CDR2 (germline): SGDLS, YYNGEE. Unmatched junction bases numbered 1, after V lost 3 bases and J lost 0 bases. DNA of the CDR3: TGTGCCAGCAGCGAGACAGGGGGCTCCTACAATGAGCAGTTCTTC. It specifies CASSETGGSYNEQFF.

This chain connects TRBV2 to TRBJ1-5; D unresolved. Trimming shortened V by 4 bases and J by 2 bases, and 9 bases separated the two germline ends. The V gene's germline CDR1 is SNHLY and CDR2 FYNNEI. The CDR3 spans 14 residues. This chain's CDR3 is CASSASNGNQPQHF. The CDR3 region has the DNA TGTGCCAGCAGTGCGAGCAATGGCAATCAGCCCCAGCATTTT.